This T cell receptor (beta chain) was profiled in a study of technical replicates of blood from a handful of donors (dated by TCRdb to about 2017). Regarding this clone: Its antigen remains unidentified. It has no much larger one-base neighbor in the sample; base qualities were not kept.

Libraries were constructed by the immunoSEQ multiplex PCR assay. The table was pulled from immuneACCESS by TCRdb, which kept in-frame rearrangements only. Such tables lose some clones; where checked, under half of the loss comes from unresolved V genes, and the rest has no known cause. The table for this sample lists around 29,000 clones; approximately 92% of them were counted only once. The ten largest clones add up to around 4.1% of the sample. Taken from the germline V gene (reference sequence), the CDR1 and CDR2 loops are LNHNV and YYDKDF. Trimming costs V 1 base and J 9 bases, and their ends lie 7 bases apart. Reading from cysteine to phenylalanine, the CDR3 counts 12 amino acids. Just the 36-base CDR3 DNA is kept, in frame starting at base 1.

What was sequenced was PBMCs. The sequence was obtained from a human donor in good health. Some clones in this sample may be carry-over from other donors' samples. The rearranged segments are TRBV15 and TRBJ1-5, with no reliable assignment of the D segment. The DNA is TGTGCCACCAGCAGAGTGTCAGGGCCCCAGCATTTT. Protein translation: CATSRVSGPQHF. Reference TRBV15 and TRBJ1-5 genes cover what lies past the CDR3, so the full variable domain is DAMVIQNPRYQVTQFGKPVTLSCSQTLNHNVMYWYQQKSSQAPKLLFHYYDKDFNNEADTPDNFQSRRPNTSFCFLDIRSPGLGDTAMYLCATSRVSGPQHFGDGTRLSIL.